Listed below are T cell receptor beta chains from one sample, sequenced in a study of blood T cell repertoires in COVID-19. This table comes from immunoSEQ multiplex PCR, and its TCRdb copy is limited to in-frame clones, with some not included. The sample records approximately 290,000 clones, roughly 87% being singletons. The sample was peripheral blood. The receptors originated from a man younger than 35 with active or convalescent COVID-19. The CDR3 runs from the conserved cysteine through the conserved F or W. The order of the fields is clone size, D gene, J gene, V gene, CDR3 protein, CDR3 DNA. A D gene is named only where the DNA matches it firmly. Clone size, where shown, is once, few, many, or a class for clones that have expanded.

NA | TRBD2 | TRBJ2-7 | TRBV9 | CASSAGDYPLSNEQYF | TGTGCCAGCAGCGCGGGGGACTACCCTCTAAGTAACGAGCAGTACTTC
NA | TRBD2 | TRBJ2-7 | TRBV5-6 | CASSEPRGGIYEQYF | TGTGCCAGCAGCGAGCCCCGGGGGGGGATATACGAGCAGTACTTC
NA | TRBD2 | TRBJ2-1 | TRBV9 | CASSGRLAGNLGGNEQFF | TGTGCCAGCAGCGGTAGACTAGCGGGAAACCTCGGGGGCAATGAGCAGTTCTTC
NA | NA | TRBJ2-3 | TRBV7-9 | CASRDTLTDTQYF | TGTGCCAGCCGGGACACTCTCACAGATACGCAGTATTTT
NA | TRBD2 | TRBJ2-3 | TRBV19 | CASSIFGGRADTQYF | TGTGCCAGTAGTATTTTTGGCGGGAGGGCTGATACGCAGTATTTT
NA | NA | TRBJ2-7 | TRBV14 | CASSQDRLHYEQYF | TGTGCCAGCAGCCAAGATCGACTCCATTACGAGCAGTACTTC
once | NA | TRBJ1-1 | TRBV4-3 | CASSQDRRQYTEAFF | TGCGCCAGCAGCCAAGATCGCCGACAGTACACTGAAGCTTTCTTT
NA | NA | TRBJ2-5 | TRBV9 | CASSVSPVNEETQYF | TGTGCCAGCAGCGTGTCCCCCGTTAATGAAGAGACCCAGTACTTC
once | TRBD1 | TRBJ2-3 | TRBV7-9 | CASRDYQGAPTTDTQYF | TGTGCCAGCAGGGACTACCAGGGGGCCCCCACCACAGATACGCAGTATTTT
NA | TRBD1 | TRBJ1-2 | TRBV7-2 | CASSPRQGAHGYTF | TGTGCCAGCAGCCCCCGACAGGGGGCTCATGGCTACACCTTC
NA | TRBD1 | TRBJ1-6 | TRBV6-1 | CASSGELGQRYNSPLHF | TGTGCCAGCAGTGGAGAGCTGGGACAGCGATATAATTCACCCCTCCACTTT
once | TRBD1 | TRBJ2-7 | TRBV7-9 | CASSLASTGDHEQYF | TGTGCCAGCAGCTTAGCCTCCACAGGGGACCACGAGCAGTACTTC
NA | TRBD1 | TRBJ1-2 | TRBV11-2 | CASSLEGQAFYGYTF | TGTGCCAGCAGCTTAGAGGGACAGGCATTCTATGGCTACACCTTC
once | TRBD1 | TRBJ2-5 | TRBV2 | CASSEAYRTGGETQYF | TGTGCCAGCAGTGAAGCTTATAGGACAGGGGGTGAGACCCAGTACTTC
NA | NA | TRBJ1-2 | TRBV5-1 | CASSLGLQGLYGYTF | TGCGCCAGCAGCTTGGGCCTGCAGGGACTATATGGCTACACCTTC
NA | TRBD2 | TRBJ2-1 | TRBV4-1 | CASSPIEVAGGPYEQFF | TGCGCCAGCAGCCCCATTGAGGTAGCGGGAGGGCCGTATGAGCAGTTCTTC
NA | TRBD2 | TRBJ2-5 | TRBV5-1 | CASSLMGRGEVETQYF | TGCGCCAGCAGCTTGATGGGCCGGGGGGAGGTTGAGACCCAGTACTTC
NA | NA | TRBJ1-2 | TRBV12-5 | CASGTDRIYGYTF | TGTGCTAGTGGGACAGACAGGATATATGGCTACACCTTC
NA | TRBD1 | TRBJ1-2 | TRBV5-5 | CASSLGTGDGYTF | TGTGCCAGCAGCTTGGGGACAGGCGATGGCTACACCTTC
NA | TRBD2 | TRBJ2-7 | TRBV9 | CASSAIATSDEQYF | TGTGCCAGCAGCGCCATCGCGACTAGCGATGAGCAGTACTTC
NA | TRBD2 | TRBJ2-3 | TRBV5-8 | CASSSWTSGSANTQYF | TGTGCCAGCAGCTCCTGGACTAGCGGGAGTGCTAATACGCAGTATTTT